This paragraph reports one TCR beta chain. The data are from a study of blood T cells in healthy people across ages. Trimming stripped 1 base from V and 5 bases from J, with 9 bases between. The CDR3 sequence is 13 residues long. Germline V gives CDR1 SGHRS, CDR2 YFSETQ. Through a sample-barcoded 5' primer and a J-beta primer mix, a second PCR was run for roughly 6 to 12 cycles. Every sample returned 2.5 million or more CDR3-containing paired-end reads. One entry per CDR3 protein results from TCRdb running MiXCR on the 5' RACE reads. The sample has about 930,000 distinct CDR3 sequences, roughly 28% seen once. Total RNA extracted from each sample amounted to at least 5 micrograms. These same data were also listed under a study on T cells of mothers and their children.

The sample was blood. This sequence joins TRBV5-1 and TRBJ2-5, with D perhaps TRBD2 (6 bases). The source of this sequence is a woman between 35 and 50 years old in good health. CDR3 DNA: TGCGCCAGCAGCTTGAGGACTATGGAGACCCAGTACTTC. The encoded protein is CASSLRTMETQYF. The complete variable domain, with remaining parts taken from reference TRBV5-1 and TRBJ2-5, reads KAGVTQTPRYLIKTRGQQVTLSCSPISGHRSVSWYQQTPGQGLQFLFEYFSETQRNKGNFPGRFSGRQFSNSRSEMNVSTLELGDSALYLCASSLRTMETQYFGPGTRLLVL.